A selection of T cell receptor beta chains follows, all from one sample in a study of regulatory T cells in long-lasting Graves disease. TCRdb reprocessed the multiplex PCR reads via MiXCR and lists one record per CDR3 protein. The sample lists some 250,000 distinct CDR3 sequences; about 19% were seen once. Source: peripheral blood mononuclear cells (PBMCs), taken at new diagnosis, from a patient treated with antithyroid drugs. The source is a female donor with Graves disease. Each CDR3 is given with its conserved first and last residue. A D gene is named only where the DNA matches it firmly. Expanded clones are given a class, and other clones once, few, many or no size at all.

CDR3aa: CASSPWGVSYEQYF
CDR3nt: TGTGCCAGCTCCCCATGGGGGGTCTCCTACGAGCAGTACTTC
j_gene: TRBJ2-7
v_gene: TRBV7-9
abundance: many
d_gene: NA
len: 14

CDR3aa: CASSLPGPSYEQYF
CDR3nt: TGTGCCAGCAGTCTGCCGGGACCCTCTTACGAGCAGTACTTC
j_gene: TRBJ2-7
v_gene: TRBV12-3/TRBV12-4
abundance: many
d_gene: NA
len: 14

CDR3aa: CASSGTNTGELFF
CDR3nt: TGTGCCAGCAGCGGGACAAACACCGGGGAGCTGTTTTTT
j_gene: TRBJ2-2
v_gene: TRBV6-1
abundance: few
d_gene: NA
len: 13

CDR3aa: CASSPKPSGGYYNEQFF
CDR3nt: TGTGCCAGCAGTCCTAAGCCTAGCGGGGGGTATTACAATGAGCAGTTCTTC
j_gene: TRBJ2-1
v_gene: TRBV27
abundance: many
d_gene: TRBD2
len: 17

CDR3aa: CSVEVSTGVANTGELFF
CDR3nt: TGCAGCGTTGAAGTTTCGACAGGGGTCGCGAACACCGGGGAGCTGTTTTTT
j_gene: TRBJ2-2
v_gene: TRBV29-1
abundance: many
d_gene: TRBD1
len: 17

CDR3aa: CGYTGAGAELNTGELFF
CDR3nt: TGTGGTTACACGGGGGCGGGGGCAGAACTGAACACCGGGGAGCTGTTTTTT
j_gene: TRBJ2-2
v_gene: TRBV5-4
abundance: many
d_gene: NA
len: 17

CDR3aa: CSAWDSTGGYTF
CDR3nt: TGCAGTGCTTGGGACAGTACCGGGGGCTACACCTTC
j_gene: TRBJ1-2
v_gene: TRBV20-1
abundance: many
d_gene: TRBD1
len: 12

CDR3aa: CASSPGFGARTEAFF
CDR3nt: TGTGCCAGCAGCCCCGGTTTCGGGGCACGCACTGAAGCTTTCTTT
j_gene: TRBJ1-1
v_gene: TRBV7-6
abundance: NA
d_gene: NA
len: 15

CDR3aa: CASSTYTGWGGVSSNYGYTF
CDR3nt: TGTGCCAGCAGCACTTATACAGGTTGGGGGGGTGTATCCTCTAACTATGGCTACACCTTC
j_gene: TRBJ1-2
v_gene: TRBV9
abundance: many
d_gene: NA
len: 20

CDR3aa: CASSQGTGRGFTEAFF
CDR3nt: TGTGCCAGCAGCCAAGGGACAGGGAGAGGATTCACTGAAGCTTTCTTT
j_gene: TRBJ1-1
v_gene: TRBV3-1
abundance: many
d_gene: TRBD1
len: 16

CDR3aa: CAIRTVTDTQYF
CDR3nt: TGTGCCATCAGGACGGTCACAGATACGCAGTATTTT
j_gene: TRBJ2-3
v_gene: TRBV10-3
abundance: few
d_gene: NA
len: 12